The next 30 T cell receptor beta chains were all read from a single sample in a study of shared clonotypes between healthy human individuals. Produced via immunoSEQ multiplex PCR; TCRdb's table is partial and in-frame only. The table has approximately 2,000,000 clones, around 90% seen once; the top ten hold 0.3% to 0.45%. Sequenced material: naive CD4+ T cells from PBMCs. Documented subset: CD45RA+ positively selected. These receptors originate from a man younger than 35 in good health. Some clones in this sample may be carry-over from other donors' samples.

The chain employs TRBV11-2 and TRBJ2-2; 16 positions agree with TRBD2. Germline CDR1 reads SGHAT; CDR2 reads FQNNGV. V shed 5 bases, J shed 3 bases, and the junction held 3 bases outside the gene matches. The CDR3 totals 17 residues. The CDR3 here is CASSGTSGRVYTGELFF. The CDR3 nucleotides are TGTGCCAGCAGCGGGACTAGCGGGAGGGTTTACACCGGGGAGCTGTTTTTT.

The chain recombines TRBV28 with TRBJ2-1; D gene ambiguous. The germline V and J ends were trimmed by 5 bases and 5 bases, with 22 bases remaining between them. The length of the CDR3 is 17 residues. CDR1 and CDR2 (germline): MDHEN, SYDVKM. The CDR3 sequence: CASSPYLGRITHNEQFF. CDR3 in DNA: TGTGCCAGCAGTCCCTACTTGGGCAGGATAACCCACAATGAGCAGTTCTTC.

Concerning this clone: The sample contains more than one DNA sequence encoding this CDR3. This chain connects TRBV5-1 to TRBJ2-6; D gene uncertain. Trimming shortened V by 4 bases and J by 0 bases, and 8 bases separated the two germline ends. This CDR3 spans 15 amino acids. Germline V gene lookup returns CDR1 SGHRS and CDR2 YFSETQ. CDR3 in amino acids: CASSPTPSGANVLTF. CDR3 DNA sequence: TGCGCCAGCAGCCCCACACCCTCTGGGGCCAACGTCCTGACTTTC.

The chain uses TRBV4-1 and TRBJ2-7; D possibly corresponds to TRBD2 (5 bases). Trimming shortened V by 0 bases and J by 5 bases, and 17 bases separated the two germline ends. CDR1 and CDR2 from the germline V gene are MGHRA and YSYEKL. This CDR3 is 16 amino acids long. CDR3 sequence reads: CASSQDPRTPVDEQYF. In DNA form, the CDR3 reads TGCGCCAGCAGCCAAGACCCAAGGACTCCGGTGGACGAGCAGTACTTC.

The chain carries TRBV10-3 and TRBJ2-7, with TRBD1 matching over 11 bases. The CDR3 has 15 amino acids. Trimming took 4 bases from V and 5 from J; bases not matched to a gene: 7. Germline lookup yields CDR1 ENHRY and CDR2 SYGVKD. This chain's CDR3 is CAISVGGQGAHEQYF. The CDR3 nucleotides are TGTGCCATCAGTGTCGGTGGACAGGGGGCCCACGAGCAGTACTTC.

The chain carries TRBV18 and TRBJ2-1; 7 nucleotides align to TRBD2. The CDR3 covers 16 residues. Germline V CDR1 and CDR2: KGHSH, LQKENI. V trimming: 3 bases; J trimming: 7 bases; junction bases outside the gene matches: 12. The CDR3 coding sequence is TGTGCCAGCTCACCCTACCAAGTTGCGGGAGTGAATGAGCAGTTCTTC. This translates into CASSPYQVAGVNEQFF.

In this sample, this clone turned up once. The chain links TRBV5-1 to TRBJ2-2; D is unclear. CDR3 length: 15 amino acids. Germline V lookup: CDR1 SGHRS, CDR2 YFSETQ. V lost 6 bases and J lost 5, with 17 bases in between. CDR3 loop: CASTMTPEATGELFF. Written as DNA, the CDR3 is TGCGCCAGCACTATGACCCCCGAGGCAACCGGGGAGCTGTTTTTT.

The gene calls are TRBV2 and TRBJ2-3, with 8 bases that match TRBD2. The CDR3 spans 16 residues. The junction had 13 bases not matched to a gene; V was cut back by 6 bases and J by 5 bases. Germline CDR1 is SNHLY and CDR2 is FYNNEI. CDR3 amino acids: CASRAATSASRDTQYF. CDR3 sequence (DNA): TGTGCCAGCAGAGCCGCGACTAGCGCATCCCGAGATACGCAGTATTTT.

The chain links TRBV28 to TRBJ2-6, with D perhaps matching TRBD2 (5 bases). CDR1 is MDHEN and CDR2 is SYDVKM in the germline V gene. The CDR3 loop spans 19 amino acids. V was pared by 3 bases and J by 2 bases, with 20 bases between. DNA for the CDR3: TGTGCCAGCAGTTTTGGCTTGGGAGTAGGCCTGGCTGGGGCCAACGTCCTGACTTTC. This translates into CASSFGLGVGLAGANVLTF.

This chain joins TRBV7-3 and TRBJ1-1, with D hard to call. The germline V and J ends were trimmed by 4 bases and 0 bases, with 9 bases remaining between them. This CDR3 spans 14 amino acids. In germline, CDR1 is SGHTA, CDR2 FQGTGA. CDR3 loop: CASSSLGMNTEAFF. CDR3 nucleotide sequence: TGTGCCAGCAGCTCGTTGGGGATGAACACTGAAGCTTTCTTT.

The chain combines TRBV27 with TRBJ2-7; D is undetermined. Trimming pared 2 bases from V and 2 bases from J, leaving 10 bases between. This CDR3 region has 14 residues. Germline-derived CDR1 and CDR2 are MNHEY and SMNVEV (reference sequence). CDR3 coding DNA: TGTGCCAGCAGTTTAAGTGTTCAGCCCTACGAGCAGTACTTC. Protein product: CASSLSVQPYEQYF.

V gene TRBV5-1 combines with J gene TRBJ2-5, with TRBD1 identical over 10 bases. Looked up from germline, CDR1 is SGHRS and CDR2 is YFSETQ. V lost 4 bases, J lost 5 bases, and 8 bases stayed unmatched. This CDR3 is built from 15 residues. In DNA, the CDR3 is TGCGCCAGCAGCCCCGACAGGGGGCGCAGGGAGACCCAGTACTTC. Translation: CASSPDRGRRETQYF.

The chain combines TRBV7-9 with TRBJ1-4; D is uncertain. The V and J ends lost 2 bases and 8 bases respectively, with 6 bases between them. The CDR3 length is 12 residues. Germline V gene sequence: CDR1 SEHNR, CDR2 FQNEAQ (reference sequence). The CDR3 is CASSLSGEKLFF. CDR3 bases: TGTGCCAGCAGCTTATCTGGAGAAAAACTGTTTTTT.

The CDR3 DNA reads as TGTGCCAGCAGTTCCAGAACTACCTTGCCGTCGAATGAGCAGTTCTTC. This codes for CASSSRTTLPSNEQFF. The V gene is TRBV6-6, the J gene TRBJ2-1; no definite D call. Trimming stripped 4 bases from V and 7 bases from J, with 20 bases between. Germline V lookup: CDR1 MNHNY, CDR2 SVGAGI (reference sequence). The CDR3 runs 16 residues.

This chain uses TRBV9 with TRBJ2-1, with TRBD2 as a possible D gene (6 bases). Trimming took off 2 bases at V and 4 bases at J, with 25 bases between the two ends. Germline values: CDR1 SGDLS, CDR2 YYNGEE. The CDR3 runs to 19 residues. The CDR3 sequence is CASSVPTPGDPRLYNEQFF. CDR3 in DNA: TGTGCCAGCAGCGTTCCCACCCCGGGAGACCCTCGCCTTTACAATGAGCAGTTCTTC.

The chain has TRBV27 and TRBJ2-3, with 8 bases fitting TRBD2. This CDR3 region has 17 residues. The J segment lost 1 base and the V segment lost 4 bases, leaving 10 bases of the junction unmatched. Germline CDR1 and CDR2: MNHEY and SMNVEV (reference sequence). CDR3 residues: CASSSRTSRRGTDTQYF. The CDR3 nucleotides read TGTGCCAGCAGTTCGCGGACTAGCCGACGGGGCACAGATACGCAGTATTTT.

The chain links TRBV7-8 to TRBJ1-1, with D tentatively TRBD1 (5 bases). The germline CDR1 and CDR2 sequences are SGHVS and FQNEAQ. V shed 0 bases and J shed 7 bases, with 9 bases lying between them. The CDR3 totals 13 residues. The CDR3 protein is CASSLAQGGEAFF. The CDR3 nucleotides are TGTGCCAGCAGCTTAGCCCAGGGTGGTGAAGCTTTCTTT.

The chain uses TRBV5-1 and TRBJ1-2; D uncertain. Per the germline V gene, CDR1 is SGHRS and CDR2 is YFSETQ. CDR3 length equals 16 residues. V was clipped by 0 bases and J by 0 bases, with 12 bases between them. The CDR3 loop is CASSLVGGEANYGYTF. Written as DNA, the CDR3 is TGCGCCAGCAGCTTGGTTGGCGGCGAAGCTAACTATGGCTACACCTTC.

This chain links TRBV5-4 with TRBJ2-1; 13 nucleotides agree with TRBD2. The germline V gene encodes CDR1 SGHNT and CDR2 YYREEE (reference sequence). The trim removed 4 bases at V and 4 bases at J, leaving 11 bases unmatched. This CDR3 is 18 amino acids long. CDR3 nucleotides: TGTGCCAGCAGCCCGGGGGGGACTAGCGGGGAAGAATACAATGAGCAGTTCTTC. Protein: CASSPGGTSGEEYNEQFF.

This sequence joins TRBV28 and TRBJ2-1, with D perhaps being TRBD1 or TRBD2 (6 bases each). The CDR3 sequence is 12 residues long. From germline, CDR1 is MDHEN and CDR2 SYDVKM. The ends were cut back, 6 bases at V and 7 bases at J, with 10 bases in the middle. CDR3 coding DNA: TGTGCCAGCAGGCGGAGGGGGAATGAGCAGTTCTTC. Amino acids: CASRRRGNEQFF.

This sequence joins TRBV11-1 and TRBJ2-7; TRBD2 aligns across 16 bases. Trimming removed 1 base from V and 5 bases from J; junction bases left unmatched: 5. The CDR3 has 17 amino acids. The germline gives CDR1 SGHAT, CDR2 FQDESV (reference sequence). CDR3 amino acids: CASSLGTGTSGRDEQYF. The CDR3, as DNA: TGTGCCAGCAGCTTAGGCACCGGGACTAGCGGGAGGGACGAGCAGTACTTC.

The chain joins TRBV27 to TRBJ2-2; weak D call: TRBD2 (6 bases). Trimming left V 5 bases short and J 2 bases short, with 12 bases between. Germline CDR1 MNHEY, CDR2 SMNVEV (reference sequence). The CDR3 spans 15 residues. Here the CDR3 DNA reads TGTGCCAGCAGTCGGATAGGACTAAACACCGGGGAGCTGTTTTTT. Protein sequence: CASSRIGLNTGELFF.

This clone appeared once. The chain couples TRBV10-3 to TRBJ2-1, with 7 bases matching TRBD1. With 8 bases clipped from V and 3 bases from J, the junction kept 4 bases outside the gene matches. CDR1 ENHRY and CDR2 SYGVKD come from the germline V gene. There are 13 residues in the CDR3. For the CDR3, the DNA is TGTGCCATCCTCCGGGACAGCTACAATGAGCAGTTCTTC. Protein sequence: CAILRDSYNEQFF.

This chain links TRBV9 with TRBJ2-7; D not resolved. Deletions cut 3 bases from V and 0 bases from J, with 10 bases between. CDR1 and CDR2 from the germline V gene are SGDLS and YYNGEE. The CDR3 is made up of 14 amino acids. The CDR3 DNA follows: TGTGCCAGCAGCGAGACACAACTCTCCTACGAGCAGTACTTC. Translated: CASSETQLSYEQYF.

V is TRBV18 and J is TRBJ2-7; 13 bases line up with TRBD2. The CDR3 loop spans 16 amino acids. The V segment lost 0 bases and the J segment 7 bases; nucleotides outside the gene matches: 6. Germline values: CDR1 KGHSH, CDR2 LQKENI. The CDR3 DNA follows: TGTGCCAGCTCACCACCCGGACTAGCGGGAGTGGGTGAGCAGTACTTC. Translation gives CASSPPGLAGVGEQYF. Based on the CDR3 plus reference TRBV18 and TRBJ2-7, the full variable domain is NAGVMQNPRHLVRRRGQEARLRCSPMKGHSHVYWYRQLPEEGLKFMVYLQKENIIDESGMPKERFSAEFPKEGPSILRIQQVVRGDSAAYFCASSPPGLAGVGEQYFGPGTRLTVT.

The J gene is TRBJ1-1, the V gene TRBV11-2, with no clear D. V shed 1 base and J shed 5 bases, with 8 bases lying between them. The CDR3 has 13 residues. The germline V gene encodes CDR1 SGHAT and CDR2 FQNNGV. CDR3 bases: TGTGCCAGCAGCTTAGTGCATCATACTGAAGCTTTCTTT. As protein: CASSLVHHTEAFF.

This clone was detected once. The chain uses TRBV30 and TRBJ2-5; D may be TRBD1 or TRBD2 (6 bases each). The DNA matches TRBJ2-7 better at its end, which makes the J call doubtful. Germline V gene lookup returns CDR1 GTSNPN and CDR2 SVGIG (reference sequence). The length of the CDR3 is 13 residues. CDR3 protein: CAWRRDTAHEQYF. CDR3 coding DNA: TGTGCCTGGAGGCGGGACACGGCCCACGAGCAGTACTTC.

The rearrangement uses TRBV7-2 and TRBJ2-6; D remains unclear. This CDR3 contains 15 residues. Between the trimmed V and J ends, which lost 3 bases and 2 bases, there was a span of 8 bases. Germline V gene data show CDR1 as SGHTA and CDR2 as FQGNSA. CDR3 protein: CASSFRSPGANVLTF. The CDR3, as DNA: TGTGCCAGCAGCTTCCGGTCTCCTGGGGCCAACGTCCTGACTTTC.

V and J are TRBV29-1 and TRBJ1-4; possibly TRBD1 for D (5 bases). The CDR3 is 15 amino acids. The germline V and J ends were trimmed by 4 bases and 6 bases, with 18 bases remaining between them. Germline assignment: CDR1 SQVTM and CDR2 ANQGSEA. The CDR3 DNA is TGCAGCGTTGCACTCCACTCCCGGGGGGATGAAAAACTGTTTTTT. It encodes CSVALHSRGDEKLFF.

This chain uses TRBV7-2 with TRBJ2-5; D ambiguous. The CDR3 consists of 14 residues. V was clipped by 5 bases and J by 2 bases, with 12 bases between them. Germline V gives CDR1 SGHTA, CDR2 FQGNSA. As DNA, the CDR3 is TGTGCCAGCAGCCGTGGCCTGACGCAAGAGACCCAGTACTTC. It yields the protein CASSRGLTQETQYF. Looking up the rest from reference TRBV7-2 and TRBJ2-5 gives the full variable domain: GAGVSQSPSNKVTEKGKDVELRCDPISGHTALYWYRQSLGQGLEFLIYFQGNSAPDKSGLPSDRFSAERTGGSVSTLTIQRTQQEDSAVYLCASSRGLTQETQYFGPGTRLLVL.